The clone carrying this T cell receptor beta chain was seen a few times. Researchers attached unique molecular identifiers to individual cDNA molecules. TCRdb independently ran MiXCR on the 5' RACE reads; one entry per CDR3 protein. The sample yields 65,000 to 85,000 distinct CDR3 sequences, less than 15% seen once. This sample is part of a study of early T cells in non-severe SARS-CoV-2 infection. In germline, CDR1 is KGHSH, CDR2 LQKENI. V was shortened by 0 bases and J by 4 bases, with 12 bases between the two germline ends. There are 15 residues in the CDR3. The chain carries TRBV18 and TRBJ1-1, with D possibly being TRBD1 (6 bases). This receptor was obtained from an adult who was a healthcare worker with PCR-confirmed SARS-CoV-2 infection or an uninfected control (not recorded which). Sample: whole blood. CDR3 sequence reads: CASSPPGARGTEAFF. CDR3 in DNA: TGTGCCAGCTCACCACCGGGGGCGAGGGGCACTGAAGCTTTCTTT.